This section outlines one T cell receptor (beta chain) sequence together with its context. Its antigen is not known. Trimming removed 5 bases from V and 5 bases from J; junction bases left unmatched: 7. The V gene's germline CDR1 is MDHEN and CDR2 SYDVKM. This CDR3 comprises 16 residues. The data were taken from a study of shared clonotypes between healthy human individuals. Study-level points and caveats: Estimated richness was generally greater in naive than memory subsets. Researchers sampled blood only, noting tissue repertoires likely differ.

Assay used: immunoSEQ multiplex PCR; TCRdb lists only in-frame clones, some missing. This sample has over 950,000 clones; 77% occur once, and the top ten carry roughly 0.9%. All donors were Caucasian adults living in Nashville, Tennessee. In the CD4+ fraction, cells were divided into CD45RA+ naive and CD45RA-negative memory subsets. The receptor was isolated from a man between 18 and 35 years old in good health. Some clones in this sample may be carry-over from other donors' samples. The sample taken for sequencing was memory CD4+ T cells from PBMCs. Stated subset: CD45RA-negative fraction. The chain links TRBV28 to TRBJ2-2; 11 nucleotides agree with TRBD2. CDR3 coding DNA: TGTGCCAGCAGTGAAGCCGGGACTAGCGGAACCGGGGAGCTGTTTTTT. Translated, it gives CASSEAGTSGTGELFF.